This T cell receptor beta chain comes out of a study of CD8 T cells in Susac syndrome. When the RNA was reverse transcribed, random hexamers were used with an input of roughly 0.45 to 1 ug. TCRdb reprocessed the immunoSEQ multiplex PCR reads with MiXCR, giving one entry per CDR3 protein. Of 110,000 to 150,000 distinct CDR3 sequences listed, about 94% were seen once; the top ten hold approximately 0.08%. The CDR3 length is 16 residues. Germline lookup yields CDR1 SGHVS and CDR2 FQNEAQ. V lost 1 base, J lost 1 base, and 0 bases stayed unmatched. The chain uses TRBV7-8 and TRBJ2-6; 8 bases are shared with TRBD1. Sequenced material: CD4+ T cells from PBMCs. The clonotype originates from a human donor with Susac syndrome. The CDR3 is CASSLGTGSGANVLTF. CDR3 nucleotide sequence: TGTGCCAGCAGCTTAGGGACAGGGTCTGGGGCCAACGTCCTGACTTTC.